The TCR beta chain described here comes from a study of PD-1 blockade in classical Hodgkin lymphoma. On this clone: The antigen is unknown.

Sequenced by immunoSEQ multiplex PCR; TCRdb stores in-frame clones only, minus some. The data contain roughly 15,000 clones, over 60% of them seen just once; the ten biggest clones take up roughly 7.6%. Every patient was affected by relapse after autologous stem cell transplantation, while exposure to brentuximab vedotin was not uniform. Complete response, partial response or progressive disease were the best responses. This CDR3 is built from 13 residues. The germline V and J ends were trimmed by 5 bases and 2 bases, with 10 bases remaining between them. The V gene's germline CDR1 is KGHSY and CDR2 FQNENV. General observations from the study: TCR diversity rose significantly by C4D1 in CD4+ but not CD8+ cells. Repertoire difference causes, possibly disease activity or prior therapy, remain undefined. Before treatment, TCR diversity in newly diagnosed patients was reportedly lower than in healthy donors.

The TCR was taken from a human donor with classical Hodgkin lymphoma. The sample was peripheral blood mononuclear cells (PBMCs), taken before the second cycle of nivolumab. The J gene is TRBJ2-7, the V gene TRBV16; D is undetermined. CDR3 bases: TGTGCCAGCAGCGATCGAACCCCCTACGAGCAGTACTTC. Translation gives CASSDRTPYEQYF.